This T cell receptor beta chain was sequenced in a study of blood T cell repertoires in COVID-19. Cohort allocation depended upon clinical history that participants reported. Cohort 3 donors counted as recovered after two negative PCRs, clearance, or resolved symptoms. The CDR3 loop spans 14 amino acids. Per the germline V gene, CDR1 is MGHRA and CDR2 is YSYEKL. V gave up 2 bases and J gave up 10 bases; unmatched junction bases: 8. Original processing notes: Amplifying reference gene primers gave estimates of nucleated cell counts. Profiling relied on immunoSEQ multiplex PCR, and the TCRdb table lists in-frame clones only, not all of them. V and J calls and clone size come straight from that table; D and trimming were deduced from the DNA. The data show 150,000 to 200,000 clones, around 81% seen once.

The sample taken for sequencing was PBMCs or T cells enriched from blood (not recorded which). The sequence came from a man aged 40-55 years who had recovered from COVID-19. V usage is TRBV4-1 and J usage is TRBJ2-1, with 7 bases lining up with TRBD2. DNA of the CDR3: TGCGCCAGCAGCCAAATAAGCGGGGTCGGGGAGCAGTTCTTC. Encoded protein: CASSQISGVGEQFF.